A single sample gave rise to the 21 T cell receptor beta chains below, sequenced in a study of cytomegalovirus exposure and HLA in healthy donors. PCR employed 60 Vbeta and 13 Jbeta primers. Assay used: immunoSEQ multiplex PCR; TCRdb lists only in-frame clones, some missing. Of about 78,000 clones detected, 72% appear once; the ten largest clones hold approximately 12%. The sequencing input was PBMCs. Every receptor here comes from a woman in her thirties or forties in good health and CMV-seropositive.

This chain connects TRBV28 to TRBJ1-1; 8 bases map to TRBD1. The CDR3 is 15 amino acids. The junction had 16 bases not matched to a gene; V was cut back by 5 bases and J by 11 bases. Germline CDR1 is MDHEN and CDR2 is SYDVKM. The CDR3 nucleotides are TGTGCCAGCAGTAGTGGACCAGGACAGGGCCGGCGTGCTTTCTTT. It is translated as CASSSGPGQGRRAFF.

This clone was detected a few times. The CDR3 DNA sequence: TGTGCCATCAGCTCACAGGGTCCGGACACCGGGGAGCTGTTTTTT. It encodes CAISSQGPDTGELFF. The rearrangement joins TRBV10-3 to TRBJ2-2; perhaps TRBD1 as D (6 bases). The CDR3 length is 15 residues. The V end lost 6 bases, the J end lost 3 bases, and 14 bases lay between the germline ends. Germline V CDR1 and CDR2: ENHRY, SYGVKD.

This sequence joins TRBV5-4 and TRBJ2-7, with TRBD1 matching 8 bases. The CDR3 sequence is 14 residues long. Germline loops: CDR1 SGHNT, CDR2 YYREEE (reference sequence). V shed 4 bases and J 5 bases; nucleotides not matched to a gene: 8. CDR3 nucleotide sequence: TGTGCCAGCAGCCGCTTACAACAGGGGGACGAGCAGTACTTC. Translated, it gives CASSRLQQGDEQYF.

V usage is TRBV7-8 and J usage is TRBJ1-1; 8 nucleotides align to TRBD1. The V gene end was trimmed by 5 bases and the J gene end by 2 bases; junction bases not matched to a gene: 7. This CDR3 contains 15 residues. CDR1 SGHVS and CDR2 FQNEAQ come from the germline V gene. CDR3 amino acids: CASSPGQGLNTEAFF. CDR3 DNA: TGTGCCAGCAGCCCAGGACAGGGATTAAACACTGAAGCTTTCTTT.

For the CDR3, the DNA is TGCAGCGTTGAGGTACAGGCTCGGGAGACCCAGTACTTC. It translates to CSVEVQARETQYF. The J gene is TRBJ2-5, the V gene TRBV29-1; D may be TRBD1 (5 bases). CDR3 length equals 13 residues. Germline CDR1 reads SQVTM; CDR2 reads ANQGSEA. V was shortened by 3 bases and J by 5 bases, with 13 bases between the two germline ends.

The V gene is TRBV4-1, the J gene TRBJ2-5, with TRBD2 matching over 10 bases. The CDR3 sequence is 18 residues long. Germline V gene lookup returns CDR1 MGHRA and CDR2 YSYEKL. J lost 7 bases, V lost 0 bases, and 14 bases had no gene match. Here the CDR3 reads CASSQDLGTSEMWATQYF. For the CDR3, the DNA is TGCGCCAGCAGCCAAGATCTTGGGACTAGCGAGATGTGGGCGACCCAGTACTTC.

In its sample, this clone was seen once. The J gene is TRBJ2-1, the V gene TRBV5-1; possibly TRBD1 for D (6 bases). The CDR3 is 15 residues long. Germline V gene sequence: CDR1 SGHRS, CDR2 YFSETQ. Trimming pared 4 bases from V and 2 bases from J, leaving 13 bases between. In DNA form, the CDR3 reads TGCGCCAGCAGCACAACCGGGACAACCTACAATGAGCAGTTCTTC. Residues: CASSTTGTTYNEQFF.

V usage is TRBV5-1 and J usage is TRBJ2-1; TRBD1 matches at 8 bases. The length of the CDR3 is 16 residues. Trimming at V came to 1 base and at J to 2 bases, leaving 5 bases not matched to a gene. CDR1 is SGHRS and CDR2 is YFSETQ in the germline V gene. DNA for the CDR3: TGCGCCAGCAGCTTGTGGGCAGGGGGCACCTACAATGAGCAGTTCTTC. Its protein is CASSLWAGGTYNEQFF.

The chain employs TRBV28 and TRBJ2-1, with D perhaps TRBD1 (5 bases). V lost 2 bases and J lost 9, with 14 bases in between. The CDR3 is made up of 14 amino acids. Germline-derived CDR1 and CDR2 are MDHEN and SYDVKM. The CDR3 DNA sequence: TGTGCCAGCAGTTTAGGCCTTGGGGCTAGTGAGCAGTTCTTC. Its protein product is CASSLGLGASEQFF.

The CDR3 DNA is TGTGCCAGCAGCGCCAGGGCGGGGGGGGACAATGAGCAGTTCTTC. It is translated as CASSARAGGDNEQFF. V is TRBV9 and J is TRBJ2-1, with 9 bases aligning to TRBD2. The CDR3 loop spans 15 amino acids. Looked up from germline, CDR1 is SGDLS and CDR2 is YYNGEE. V was clipped by 3 bases and J by 5 bases; unmatched bases: 6.

This clone was found a few times. The chain has TRBV5-4 and TRBJ1-1, with D unresolved. The CDR3 loop spans 13 amino acids. The V and J ends lost 5 bases and 3 bases respectively, with 11 bases between them. The germline CDR1 and CDR2 sequences are SGHNT and YYREEE (reference sequence). DNA for the CDR3: TGTGCCAGCAGGCCTTTTTTAGACACTGAAGCTTTCTTT. This codes for CASRPFLDTEAFF.

The gene calls are TRBV29-1 and TRBJ1-4, with 7 bases lining up with TRBD1. Germline-derived CDR1 and CDR2 are SQVTM and ANQGSEA. The CDR3 consists of 14 residues. Unmatched junction bases numbered 12, after V lost 6 bases and J lost 8 bases. The CDR3 coding sequence is TGCAGCGTCATTCCGACAGGGCAAGGAGAAAAACTGTTTTTT. It specifies CSVIPTGQGEKLFF.

The CDR3 sequence: CASSDRARYEQYF. CDR3 DNA sequence: TGTGCCAGCTCCGACAGGGCGAGGTACGAGCAGTACTTC. This rearrangement joins TRBV6-5 to TRBJ2-7, with 7 positions matching TRBD1. The CDR3 contains 13 residues. The V gene end was trimmed by 8 bases and the J gene end by 4 bases; junction bases not matched to a gene: 8. CDR1 and CDR2 from the germline V gene are MNHEY and SVGAGI.

This clone was found a few times. V is TRBV19 and J is TRBJ1-4; possibly TRBD1 for D (5 bases). Germline CDR1 is LNHDA and CDR2 is SQIVND (reference sequence). This CDR3 has 16 residues. Trimming removed 5 bases at V and 0 bases at J, with 13 bases between. The CDR3 nucleotides are TGTGCCAGTAGTTCCTCCGGACATCCAACTAATGAAAAACTGTTTTTT. Residues: CASSSSGHPTNEKLFF. Complete variable domain (other parts from reference TRBV19 and TRBJ1-4): DGGITQSPKYLFRKEGQNVTLSCEQNLNHDAMYWYRQDPGQGLRLIYYSQIVNDFQKGDIAEGYSVSREKKESFPLTVTSAQKNPTAFYLCASSSSGHPTNEKLFFGSGTQLSVL.

This chain joins TRBV15 and TRBJ2-3; 7 nucleotides align to TRBD1. Trimming removed 1 base from V and 4 bases from J; junction bases left unmatched: 5. Germline V gene lookup returns CDR1 LNHNV and CDR2 YYDKDF (reference sequence). The CDR3 covers 15 residues. The DNA for the CDR3 is TGTGCCACCAGCAGAGGACAGGGAGCCGCAGATACGCAGTATTTT. It encodes CATSRGQGAADTQYF.

The sample holds a few counts of this clone. At one of its ends the junction is not consistent with the germline gene, which may arise from a read error. The gene calls are TRBV5-1 and TRBJ1-1; D is uncertain. CDR1 and CDR2 (germline): SGHRS, YFSETQ. The CDR3 totals 13 residues. This chain's CDR3 is CASSFREEGPRLF. CDR3 sequence (DNA): TGCGCCAGCAGCTTTAGGGAGGAGGGCCCCCGGCTATTT.

This clone was detected only once. The chain carries TRBV6-5 and TRBJ1-2; D might be TRBD1 (5 bases). The V and J ends lost 3 bases and 7 bases respectively, with 12 bases between them. CDR3 length: 13 residues. Germline V gene sequence: CDR1 MNHEY, CDR2 SVGAGI. This CDR3 is CASSYSTQGGYTF. The CDR3 DNA reads TGTGCCAGCAGTTATTCGACCCAGGGTGGCTACACCTTC.

V usage is TRBV5-8 and J usage is TRBJ1-2, with 9 bases identical to TRBD1. CDR1 and CDR2 from the germline V gene are SGHTS and YDEGEE. This CDR3 is 17 amino acids long. Trimming removed 2 bases from V and 4 bases from J; junction bases left unmatched: 12. CDR3 DNA sequence: TGTGCCAGCAGCTTTCCCGGGACAGGGTTTCGAAGCTATGGCTACACCTTC. This codes for CASSFPGTGFRSYGYTF.

V is TRBV4-3 and J is TRBJ1-4, with D maybe TRBD1 (6 bases). CDR3 size: 15 residues. Trimming pared 0 bases from V and 7 bases from J, leaving 12 bases between. Germline CDR1 is LGHNA and CDR2 is YSLEER. CDR3 bases: TGCGCCAGCAGCCAAGAAAGGGGGTATGGTGAAAAACTGTTTTTT. It codes for CASSQERGYGEKLFF.

The CDR3 region is CAWSVAGSTEAFF. The CDR3 coding sequence is TGTGCCTGGAGTGTAGCTGGTTCCACTGAAGCTTTCTTT. The rearrangement links TRBV30 to TRBJ1-1; D not resolved. Germline CDR1 and CDR2: GTSNPN and SVGIG (reference sequence). The V end was cut by 0 bases, the J end by 4 bases, with 9 bases between. The CDR3 is 13 amino acids.

The table lists this clone with a few counts. V gene TRBV7-2 combines with J gene TRBJ2-3; D is possibly TRBD2 (6 bases). The CDR3 covers 14 residues. Looked up from germline, CDR1 is SGHTA and CDR2 is FQGNSA. V gave up 1 base and J gave up 4 bases, with 9 bases separating them. DNA of the CDR3: TGTGCCAGCAGCTTAGGCGGGGTTCCAGATACGCAGTATTTT. This gives the protein CASSLGGVPDTQYF.